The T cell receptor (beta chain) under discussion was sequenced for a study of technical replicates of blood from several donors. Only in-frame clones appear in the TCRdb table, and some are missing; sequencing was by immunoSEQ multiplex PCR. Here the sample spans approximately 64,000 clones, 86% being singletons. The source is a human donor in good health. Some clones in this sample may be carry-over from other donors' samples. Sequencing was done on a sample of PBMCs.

The CDR3 spells CASSYGTSGGETQYF. The CDR3 bases are TGCGCCAGCAGCTACGGGACTAGCGGGGGAGAGACCCAGTACTTC. The rearrangement joins TRBV5-1 to TRBJ2-5; the match to TRBD2 covers 14 bases. With 3 bases clipped from V and 4 bases from J, the junction kept 2 bases outside the gene matches. Germline V gene data show CDR1 as SGHRS and CDR2 as YFSETQ. This CDR3 is 15 amino acids long.